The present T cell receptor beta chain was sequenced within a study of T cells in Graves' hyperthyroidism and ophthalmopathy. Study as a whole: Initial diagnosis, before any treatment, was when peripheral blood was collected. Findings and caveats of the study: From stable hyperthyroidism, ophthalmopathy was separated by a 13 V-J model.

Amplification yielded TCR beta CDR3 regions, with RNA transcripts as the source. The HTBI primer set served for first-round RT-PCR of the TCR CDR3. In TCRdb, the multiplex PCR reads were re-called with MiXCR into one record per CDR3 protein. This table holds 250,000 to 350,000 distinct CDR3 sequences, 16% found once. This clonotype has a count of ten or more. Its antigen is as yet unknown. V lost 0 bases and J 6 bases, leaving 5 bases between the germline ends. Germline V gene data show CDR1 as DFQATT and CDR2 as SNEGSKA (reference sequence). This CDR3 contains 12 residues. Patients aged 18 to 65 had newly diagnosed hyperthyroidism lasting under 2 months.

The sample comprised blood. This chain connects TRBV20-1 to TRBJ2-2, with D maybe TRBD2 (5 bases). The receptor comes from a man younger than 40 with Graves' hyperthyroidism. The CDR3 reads CSAREGAGELFF. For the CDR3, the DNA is TGCAGTGCTAGAGAGGGAGCCGGGGAGCTGTTTTTT.